One T cell receptor beta chain is described in this entry. This sample is drawn from a study of cytomegalovirus exposure and HLA in healthy donors. With 60 Vbeta and 13 Jbeta primers, the PCR was carried out. Produced via immunoSEQ multiplex PCR; TCRdb's table is partial and in-frame only. The listing contains 55,000 to 80,000 clones. The CDR3 extends over 14 amino acids. With 5 bases clipped from V and 3 bases from J, the junction kept 4 bases outside the gene matches. Germline V gene data show CDR1 as ENHRY and CDR2 as SYGVKD. Sequencing was carried out using PBMCs. The chain employs TRBV10-3 and TRBJ2-1; the match to TRBD1 covers 7 bases. This TCR came from a man in his forties in good health and CMV-seronegative. Here the CDR3 DNA reads TGTGCCATCAGTCCCGACAGGGTCTACAATGAGCAGTTCTTC. Translating it yields CAISPDRVYNEQFF.